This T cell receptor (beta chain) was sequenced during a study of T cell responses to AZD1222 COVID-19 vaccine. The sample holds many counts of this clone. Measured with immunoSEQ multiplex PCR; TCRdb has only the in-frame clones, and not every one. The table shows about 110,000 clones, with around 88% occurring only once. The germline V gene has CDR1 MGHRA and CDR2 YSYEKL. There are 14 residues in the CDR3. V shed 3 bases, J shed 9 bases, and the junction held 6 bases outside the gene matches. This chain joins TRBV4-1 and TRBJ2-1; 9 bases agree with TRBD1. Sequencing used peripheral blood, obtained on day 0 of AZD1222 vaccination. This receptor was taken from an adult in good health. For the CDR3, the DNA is TGCGCCAGCAGCCAGACGGACAGGGGTTTTGAGCAGTTCTTC. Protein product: CASSQTDRGFEQFF.